This TCR beta chain was identified in a study of T cell repertoires in cytomegalovirus infection. For the study at large: Both CMV infection and a matching HLA type were indicated by public TCR beta signatures.

Worth noting for this clonotype: The antigen is not known.

TCRdb reprocessed the reads via MiXCR and lists one record per CDR3 protein. Of some 38,000 distinct CDR3 sequences detected, about 48% appear once; the ten largest clones hold 90%. The germline CDR1 and CDR2 sequences are SGHVS and FNYEAQ. The CDR3 covers 17 residues. The J segment lost 5 bases and the V segment lost 2 bases, leaving 8 bases of the junction unmatched. The chain links TRBV7-6 to TRBJ2-1; TRBD2 matches 11 bases. Sample: CD8+ T cells from cultured PBMCs, taken from culture after CMV antigen stimulation. This receptor was taken from a human donor in good health (CMV status not recorded). Some clones in this sample may be carry-over from other donors' samples. CDR3 sequence reads: CASSLSLAGGGDNEQFF. The CDR3 coding sequence is TGTGCCAGCAGCTTATCGCTAGCGGGGGGAGGGGACAATGAGCAGTTCTTC.